The clone carrying this T cell receptor beta chain appeared a few times. No antigen is known for it. Germline V gene data show CDR1 as LGHNA and CDR2 as YSLEER. CDR3 length: 15 amino acids. The junction had 6 bases not matched to a gene; V was cut back by 2 bases and J by 2 bases. This sample was included in a study of CD8 T cells in ankylosing spondylitis. TCRdb independently ran MiXCR on the 5' RACE reads; one entry per CDR3 protein. The sample includes some 200,000 distinct CDR3 sequences, about 7.3% of them seen just once. Study findings and constraints: A motif of fewer than ten highly homologous TCR beta variants was seen as apparently characteristic of ankylosing spondylitis blood.

This sequence joins TRBV4-3 and TRBJ2-7; 7 nucleotides line up with TRBD2. Sequencing used blood, either unsorted or a sorted T cell fraction (not recorded which). The receptor's source is a male donor with ankylosing spondylitis. In nucleotides, the CDR3 is TGCGCCAGCAGCCAATCGGGACTAACAACCTACGAGCAGTACTTC. It specifies CASSQSGLTTYEQYF.